Presented here are 23 T cell receptor beta chains from one specimen sequenced in a study of cytomegalovirus exposure and HLA in healthy donors. PCR amplification relied on 60 Vbeta primers (plus 13 Jbeta primers). Method: immunoSEQ multiplex PCR; TCRdb's copy keeps in-frame clones and lacks some. The table shows hundreds of thousands of clones, with around 80% occurring only once. Sequenced: PBMCs. The receptor source for this set is a boy aged 2 to 10 in good health and CMV-seronegative.

A few counts support this clone. The chain links TRBV5-8 to TRBJ2-7; D is undetermined. The germline V gene encodes CDR1 SGHTS and CDR2 YDEGEE. The CDR3 length is 11 residues. The V and J ends lost 2 bases and 3 bases respectively, with 3 bases between them. CDR3 nucleotides: TGTGCCAGCAGCTTCGGCTACGAGCAGTACTTC. This sequence encodes CASSFGYEQYF.

The rearrangement joins TRBV25-1 to TRBJ2-5; tentatively, D is TRBD1 (6 bases). CDR1 MGHDK and CDR2 SYGVNS come from the germline V gene. This CDR3 has 12 amino acids. V lost 6 bases and J lost 5, with 10 bases in between. CDR3 coding DNA: TGTGCCAGCAGGGACAGTCCCGAGACCCAGTACTTC. As protein: CASRDSPETQYF.

This clone has only one observation. The V and J genes are TRBV19 and TRBJ1-1; 8 nucleotides line up with TRBD1. After removal of 5 bases from V and 2 bases from J, the junction contained 7 bases not matched to a gene. Germline CDR1 LNHDA, CDR2 SQIVND (reference sequence). The CDR3 loop spans 15 amino acids. CDR3: CASSADRGLNTEAFF. The CDR3 coding sequence is TGTGCCAGTAGTGCTGACAGGGGATTAAACACTGAAGCTTTCTTT.

The chain is built from TRBV7-6 and TRBJ2-1; tentative D call: TRBD1 (6 bases). V lost 5 bases and J lost 0, with 11 bases in between. The CDR3 is 15 residues long. Germline CDR1 is SGHVS and CDR2 is FNYEAQ. This CDR3 reads CASSPSRGSYNEQFF. Here the CDR3 DNA reads TGTGCCAGCAGCCCTAGCAGGGGCTCCTACAATGAGCAGTTCTTC.

This sequence joins TRBV25-1 and TRBJ1-1; the match to TRBD1 covers 7 bases. The V gene end was trimmed by 6 bases and the J gene end by 5 bases; junction bases not matched to a gene: 6. The CDR3 is 13 residues long. CDR1 is MGHDK and CDR2 is SYGVNS in the germline V gene. The CDR3: CASRHTGETEAFF. As DNA, the CDR3 is TGTGCCAGCAGACACACAGGGGAGACTGAAGCTTTCTTT.

The chain couples TRBV7-2 to TRBJ2-7; D perhaps matches TRBD1 (6 bases). The CDR3 has 15 amino acids. V lost 5 bases and J 6 bases, leaving 20 bases between the germline ends. In germline, CDR1 is SGHTA, CDR2 FQGNSA. Here the CDR3 reads CASSPTMGAPAEQYF. In DNA, the CDR3 is TGTGCCAGCAGCCCAACGATGGGGGCGCCAGCCGAGCAGTACTTC.

V usage is TRBV19 and J usage is TRBJ1-5, with TRBD1 as a possible D gene (5 bases). Trimming took off 5 bases at V and 6 bases at J, with 20 bases between the two ends. The germline gives CDR1 LNHDA, CDR2 SQIVND (reference sequence). The CDR3 is made up of 16 amino acids. The CDR3 loop reads CASSPGNLQSGQPQHF. CDR3 nucleotides: TGTGCCAGTAGTCCAGGGAATTTACAGTCGGGTCAGCCCCAGCATTTT.

Remarks on this clone: The same CDR3 also results from other DNA sequences found in this sample. The chain employs TRBV30 and TRBJ1-1; D possibly corresponds to TRBD1 (6 bases). Trimming took 2 bases from V and 2 from J, leaving 9 bases between them. CDR1 is GTSNPN, CDR2 SVGIG, per germline (reference sequence). This CDR3 spans 13 amino acids. CDR3 nucleotide sequence: TGTGCCTGGAGTAGGACAGCAAACACTGAAGCTTTCTTT. Protein sequence: CAWSRTANTEAFF.

This clone was found once. The chain is built from TRBV7-2 and TRBJ1-1; 8 bases fit TRBD1. Germline CDR1 is SGHTA and CDR2 is FQGNSA. The length of the CDR3 is 14 residues. V lost 3 bases and J lost 5; bases outside the gene matches: 5. The CDR3: CASSLAGGGTEAFF. The CDR3 DNA follows: TGTGCCAGCAGCTTGGCAGGGGGCGGAACTGAAGCTTTCTTT.

This sequence joins TRBV4-1 and TRBJ2-7, with D tentatively TRBD1 (6 bases). The CDR3 covers 13 residues. Germline-derived CDR1 and CDR2 are MGHRA and YSYEKL. V was shortened by 0 bases and J by 6 bases, with 9 bases between the two germline ends. CDR3 nucleotides: TGCGCCAGCAGCCAAGATCTAGGGGGCGAGCAGTACTTC. Translation gives CASSQDLGGEQYF.

This chain connects TRBV27 to TRBJ1-4; the match to TRBD1 covers 7 bases. Germline V gives CDR1 MNHEY, CDR2 SMNVEV (reference sequence). This CDR3 has 15 amino acids. J lost 4 bases, V lost 6 bases, and 8 bases had no gene match. The CDR3 DNA sequence: TGTGCCAGCAGGGCCAGGGACAGTGATAATGAAAAACTGTTTTTT. This translates into CASRARDSDNEKLFF.

The genes are TRBV13 and TRBJ2-1, with 11 bases identical to TRBD2. The CDR3 has 15 amino acids. V was pared by 3 bases and J by 7 bases, with 5 bases of the junction left unmatched. The germline V gene encodes CDR1 PRHDT and CDR2 FYEKMQ (reference sequence). The CDR3 is CASSFSGRAGNEQFF. DNA of the CDR3: TGTGCCAGCAGCTTTAGCGGGAGGGCCGGGAATGAGCAGTTCTTC.

In this sample, this clone turned up once. The chain combines TRBV5-1 with TRBJ2-5; 7 nucleotides line up with TRBD2. Germline-derived CDR1 and CDR2 are SGHRS and YFSETQ. With V trimmed by 3 bases and J by 5 bases, 7 bases remained unmatched. The CDR3 spans 14 residues. CDR3 region: CASSSRLGGETQYF. CDR3 nucleotides: TGCGCCAGCAGCTCACGACTGGGAGGGGAGACCCAGTACTTC. Drawing the rest from reference TRBV5-1 and TRBJ2-5, the complete variable domain is KAGVTQTPRYLIKTRGQQVTLSCSPISGHRSVSWYQQTPGQGLQFLFEYFSETQRNKGNFPGRFSGRQFSNSRSEMNVSTLELGDSALYLCASSSRLGGETQYFGPGTRLLVL.

For this clone: The sample has other DNA sequences that encode this CDR3 too. The V gene is TRBV4-2, the J gene TRBJ2-7; the D is unclear. V lost 3 bases to trimming and J lost 2 bases, with 14 bases between them. The CDR3 loop spans 15 amino acids. The germline CDR1 and CDR2 sequences are LGHNA and YNFKEQ. The chain's CDR3 is CASSQEMTRTYEQYF. The CDR3, as DNA: TGTGCCAGCAGCCAGGAGATGACGCGGACCTACGAGCAGTACTTC.

The J gene is TRBJ2-5, the V gene TRBV4-1, with 9 nucleotides matching TRBD2. The CDR3 spans 16 residues. The ends lost 0 bases at V and 1 base at J; junction bases unmatched: 3. The germline V gene has CDR1 MGHRA and CDR2 YSYEKL. As DNA, the CDR3 is TGCGCCAGCAGCCAAGATATTAGCGGGGGCCAAGAGACCCAGTACTTC. Protein sequence: CASSQDISGGQETQYF.

The chain is built from TRBV7-2 and TRBJ2-3, with 9 nucleotides matching TRBD2. This CDR3 contains 20 residues. From germline, CDR1 is SGHTA and CDR2 FQGNSA. With V trimmed by 0 bases and J by 4 bases, 17 bases remained unmatched. The CDR3 protein is CASSLADWVSAGGPSDTQYF. The CDR3 region has the DNA TGTGCCAGCAGCTTAGCGGATTGGGTGTCGGCGGGAGGGCCCTCAGATACGCAGTATTTT.

V and J are TRBV27 and TRBJ1-5; 9 positions agree with TRBD1. CDR1 is MNHEY, CDR2 SMNVEV, per germline (reference sequence). Trimming removed 5 bases from V and 6 bases from J; junction bases left unmatched: 5. This CDR3 is 14 amino acids long. Here the CDR3 reads CASSRRQGGQPQHF. The CDR3 DNA reads as TGTGCCAGCAGTCGAAGACAGGGGGGTCAGCCCCAGCATTTT.

This clone turned up a few times. The V call is TRBV7-3, the J call TRBJ2-1; D perhaps matches TRBD1 (7 bases). The CDR3 totals 12 residues. Trimming took off 5 bases at V and 10 bases at J, with 12 bases between the two ends. Germline CDR1 is SGHTA and CDR2 is FQGTGA. The CDR3: CASSASGGEQFF. The CDR3 bases are TGTGCCAGCAGCGCATCAGGGGGGGAGCAGTTCTTC. The variable domain in full, with the rest retrieved from reference TRBV7-3 and TRBJ2-1, is GAGVSQTPSNKVTEKGKYVELRCDPISGHTALYWYRQSLGQGPEFLIYFQGTGAADDSGLPNDRFFAVRPEGSVSTLKIQRTERGDSAVYLCASSASGGEQFFGPGTRLTVL.

The V and J genes are TRBV19 and TRBJ1-3; 7 positions agree with TRBD1. Germline CDR1 is LNHDA and CDR2 is SQIVND (reference sequence). CDR3 size: 15 residues. The V gene end was trimmed by 10 bases and the J gene end by 1 base; junction bases not matched to a gene: 10. CDR3 sequence reads: CATCSGTESGNTIYF. In nucleotides, the CDR3 is TGTGCCACTTGCTCCGGGACAGAATCTGGAAACACCATATATTTT.

The chain uses TRBV5-8 and TRBJ1-5; tentative D call: TRBD1 (6 bases). The CDR3 runs to 15 residues. Germline V lookup: CDR1 SGHTS, CDR2 YDEGEE. Trimming took 4 bases from V and 4 from J, leaving 15 bases between them. This CDR3 is CASSGTQGLNQPQHF. The CDR3 coding sequence is TGTGCCAGCAGCGGAACCCAGGGGCTGAATCAGCCCCAGCATTTT.

The rearrangement joins TRBV4-1 to TRBJ2-1; 9 positions match TRBD2. The CDR3 extends over 17 amino acids. CDR1 is MGHRA, CDR2 YSYEKL, per germline. The V segment lost 5 bases and the J segment 7 bases; nucleotides outside the gene matches: 15. The CDR3: CASSSHGRTSVENEQFF. The DNA for the CDR3 is TGCGCCAGCAGCTCTCATGGGCGGACTAGCGTTGAGAATGAGCAGTTCTTC.

The chain is built from TRBV19 and TRBJ2-7; D perhaps matches TRBD2 (6 bases). CDR3 size: 14 residues. The V and J ends lost 5 bases and 2 bases respectively, with 13 bases between them. Germline V gene lookup returns CDR1 LNHDA and CDR2 SQIVND (reference sequence). CDR3 residues: CASSGGTGTYEQYF. The CDR3 DNA is TGTGCCAGTAGTGGCGGGACTGGAACCTACGAGCAGTACTTC. The variable domain in full, with the rest retrieved from reference TRBV19 and TRBJ2-7, is DGGITQSPKYLFRKEGQNVTLSCEQNLNHDAMYWYRQDPGQGLRLIYYSQIVNDFQKGDIAEGYSVSREKKESFPLTVTSAQKNPTAFYLCASSGGTGTYEQYFGPGTRLTVT.

The V call is TRBV6-1, the J call TRBJ1-5; D is perhaps TRBD1 (6 bases). Deletions cut 4 bases from V and 9 bases from J, with 22 bases between. The CDR3 has 16 residues. The germline CDR1 and CDR2 sequences are MNHNS and SASEGT. Here the CDR3 reads CASSGRDKTGPGPQHF. The CDR3 bases are TGTGCCAGCAGTGGCCGGGACAAAACTGGCCCGGGGCCCCAGCATTTT.